This T cell receptor beta chain originates from a study of CD8+ T cells in alopecia areata. Study-level points and caveats: Compared with normal scalp, lesional scalp had higher clonality and more expanded CD8+ clones.

Described treatment: oral pan-JAK inhibitor, 5-10 mg twice daily. TCR sequencing used cDNA made by reverse transcription of extracted RNA. Produced via immunoSEQ multiplex PCR; TCRdb's table is partial and in-frame only. The sample has around 70,000 clones, 29% seen once. A word on this clone: Its specificity is not known.

Germline V gene data show CDR1 as GTSNPN and CDR2 as SVGIG (reference sequence). With V trimmed by 0 bases and J by 0 bases, 20 bases remained unmatched. The CDR3 totals 20 residues. Sequences were derived from CD8+ T cells sorted from blood, sampled at week 4, from a patient treated with tofacitinib. The V call is TRBV30, the J call TRBJ2-7, with 7 bases fitting TRBD1. This sequence was found in a human donor with alopecia areata. CDR3 sequence reads: CAWSVPPLQGWGYDSYEQYF. The CDR3 DNA sequence: TGTGCCTGGAGTGTACCCCCTCTACAGGGGTGGGGATATGACTCCTACGAGCAGTACTTC.